The 31 T cell receptor beta chains below all came from one sample that was sequenced in a study of PD-L1 blockade in urothelial cancer (dated 2017 in TCRdb). The sample's time point label, in plain terms: pretreatment peripheral blood. The protocol used for the library was the immunoSEQ multiplex PCR assay. TCRdb holds this immuneACCESS table with in-frame rearrangements only. Some clones are missing; in checked studies, unresolved V genes explain under half, and the rest has no known cause. The sample yields 32,000 or so clones; approximately 80% were counted once. Roughly 14% of the sample lies in the top ten. The starting material was PBMCs, obtained around atezolizumab (anti-PD-L1) treatment. The receptors originated from a man in his 60s with urothelial cancer.

CDR3 in DNA: TGTGCCAGCAGCTTAACGGGCGGGTTTCAAGAGACCCAGTACTTC. This translates into CASSLTGGFQETQYF. The V call is TRBV11-2, the J call TRBJ2-5, with a possible D match to TRBD2 (5 bases). Trimming removed 2 bases at V and 2 bases at J, with 12 bases between. The CDR3 contains 15 residues. The germline CDR1 and CDR2 sequences are SGHAT and FQNNGV.

CDR3 in amino acids: CASSQLLAGASYEQYF. CDR3 DNA sequence: TGCGCCAGCAGCCAACTCCTAGCGGGAGCCTCCTACGAGCAGTACTTC. The chain carries TRBV4-1 and TRBJ2-7; 10 bases are shared with TRBD2. V lost 2 bases, J lost 0 bases, and 4 bases stayed unmatched. Germline assignment: CDR1 MGHRA and CDR2 YSYEKL. The CDR3 covers 16 residues.

The CDR3 DNA follows: TGTGCCTGGGGCCCCCAGGGGGCAGGGGAGACCCAGTACTTC. As protein: CAWGPQGAGETQYF. This chain uses TRBV30 with TRBJ2-5; TRBD1 matches at 8 bases. Germline CDR1 reads GTSNPN; CDR2 reads SVGIG (reference sequence). The junction had 10 bases not matched to a gene; V was cut back by 5 bases and J by 5 bases. This CDR3 comprises 14 residues.

The chain employs TRBV5-1 and TRBJ1-6; 8 bases agree with TRBD1. This CDR3 spans 13 amino acids. The germline gives CDR1 SGHRS, CDR2 YFSETQ. Trimming removed 7 bases from V and 8 bases from J; junction bases left unmatched: 5. CDR3 nucleotides: TGCGCCAGCGCGGACAGGGAGGATTCACCCCTCCACTTT. Translating it yields CASADREDSPLHF.

The gene calls are TRBV7-9 and TRBJ2-7; TRBD2 matches 7 bases. The CDR3 length is 14 residues. Per the germline V gene, CDR1 is SEHNR and CDR2 is FQNEAQ (reference sequence). Trimming at V came to 8 bases and at J to 0 bases, leaving 7 bases not matched to a gene. The CDR3 nucleotides are TGTGCCAGCGATTGGGGGGGACGCTCCTACGAGCAGTACTTC. This codes for CASDWGGRSYEQYF.

The gene calls are TRBV19 and TRBJ2-5, with 7 bases that match TRBD1. The V and J ends lost 5 bases and 4 bases, in that order; junction bases with no gene match: 7. The CDR3 runs to 14 residues. From germline, CDR1 is LNHDA and CDR2 SQIVND (reference sequence). The CDR3 loop reads CASSFMTGRETQYF. As DNA, the CDR3 is TGTGCCAGTAGTTTTATGACAGGGCGAGAGACCCAGTACTTC.

The chain is built from TRBV9 and TRBJ2-1, with TRBD2 matching 9 bases. Germline values: CDR1 SGDLS, CDR2 YYNGEE. The CDR3 contains 15 residues. Trimming took 0 bases from V and 7 from J; bases not matched to a gene: 5. The CDR3 nucleotides are TGTGCCAGCAGCGTAGCTTCTAGCGGGACGAATGAGCAGTTCTTC. Its protein is CASSVASSGTNEQFF.

The rearrangement uses TRBV2 and TRBJ2-2; TRBD1 matches at 11 bases. The CDR3 length is 15 residues. CDR1 is SNHLY, CDR2 FYNNEI, per germline. Trimming at V came to 6 bases and at J to 7 bases, leaving 7 bases not matched to a gene. The CDR3 here is CASSGQGADDGELFF. The CDR3 nucleotides are TGTGCCAGCAGCGGACAGGGGGCGGATGACGGGGAGCTGTTTTTT.

The chain joins TRBV7-3 to TRBJ1-1; D is unresolved. The ends were cut back, 2 bases at V and 0 bases at J, with 7 bases in the middle. The CDR3 has 14 amino acids. CDR1 and CDR2 from the germline V gene are SGHTA and FQGTGA. The CDR3 sequence: CASSLGLMNTEAFF. In DNA, the CDR3 is TGTGCCAGCAGCTTAGGGCTGATGAACACTGAAGCTTTCTTT.

In regard to this clone: Other nucleotide sequences from this sample produce the same CDR3. The V gene is TRBV5-1, the J gene TRBJ2-7; the match to TRBD1 covers 9 bases. The length of the CDR3 is 14 residues. Germline V CDR1 and CDR2: SGHRS, YFSETQ. Germline trimming cut 0 bases from V and 3 bases from J; bases unmatched to any gene: 1. The CDR3 DNA reads TGCGCCAGCAGCTTGGGGGGACAGGGCTACGAGCAGTACTTC. Its protein product is CASSLGGQGYEQYF.

The chain is built from TRBV14 and TRBJ1-1; D call uncertain. The V end was cut by 7 bases, the J end by 6 bases, with 18 bases between. Germline V gene lookup returns CDR1 SGHDN and CDR2 FVKESK. The CDR3 spans 14 residues. The CDR3 DNA is TGTGCCAGCATCATAGGTCCGGGAGGCGCTGAAGCTTTCTTT. It is translated as CASIIGPGGAEAFF.

This clone has more than one count but fewer than ten. The V gene is TRBV7-2, the J gene TRBJ1-1; no reliable D call. This CDR3 has 16 amino acids. CDR1 is SGHTA, CDR2 FQGNSA, per germline. V shed 2 bases and J shed 3 bases, with 16 bases lying between them. The chain's CDR3 is CASSLLSSLGDTEAFF. In DNA, the CDR3 is TGTGCCAGCAGCTTATTGTCTTCCCTCGGGGACACTGAAGCTTTCTTT.

This clone was seen once. V is TRBV6-5 and J is TRBJ1-1; 7 nucleotides agree with TRBD1. The CDR3 has 14 residues. The germline CDR1 and CDR2 sequences are MNHEY and SVGAGI. Trimming took 6 bases from V and 3 from J; bases not matched to a gene: 7. This CDR3 reads CASRPGQDYTEAFF. CDR3 DNA: TGTGCCAGCAGACCCGGACAGGACTACACTGAAGCTTTCTTT.

The chain carries TRBV7-2 and TRBJ2-3; TRBD2 is a possible D gene (6 bases). The V end lost 8 bases, the J end lost 1 base, and 7 bases lay between the germline ends. CDR1 is SGHTA and CDR2 is FQGNSA in the germline V gene. The CDR3 has 12 residues. The DNA for the CDR3 is TGTGCCAGCGGGAGGCGCACAGATACGCAGTATTTT. Its protein product is CASGRRTDTQYF.

The chain couples TRBV6-5 to TRBJ2-1; D ambiguous. V dropped 6 bases and J dropped 4 bases, with 7 bases sitting between them. This CDR3 is built from 12 residues. Germline lookup yields CDR1 MNHEY and CDR2 SVGAGI. The CDR3 spells CASRSTYNEQFF. The CDR3 bases are TGTGCCAGCAGGTCAACTTACAATGAGCAGTTCTTC.

This clone showed up just once. The J gene is TRBJ1-2, the V gene TRBV9, with 7 bases lining up with TRBD1. V was clipped by 2 bases and J by 6 bases; unmatched bases: 4. Germline V gene data show CDR1 as SGDLS and CDR2 as YYNGEE. The CDR3 sequence is 13 residues long. CDR3 loop: CASSVSTGDGYTF. The CDR3, as DNA: TGTGCCAGCAGCGTGTCTACAGGGGATGGCTACACCTTC.

V gene TRBV19 combines with J gene TRBJ2-1, with D possibly TRBD1 on 5 matching bases. Trimming pared 0 bases from V and 9 bases from J, leaving 9 bases between. CDR3 length: 13 amino acids. In germline, CDR1 is LNHDA, CDR2 SQIVND (reference sequence). The CDR3 sequence: CASSIEYRGEQFF. The DNA of the CDR3 is TGTGCCAGTAGTATAGAGTATAGGGGTGAGCAGTTCTTC. Full variable domain (rest looked up from reference TRBV19 and TRBJ2-1): DGGITQSPKYLFRKEGQNVTLSCEQNLNHDAMYWYRQDPGQGLRLIYYSQIVNDFQKGDIAEGYSVSREKKESFPLTVTSAQKNPTAFYLCASSIEYRGEQFFGPGTRLTVL.

This clone was counted only a few times. J is TRBJ2-7 and V is TRBV28, with D possibly being TRBD1 (5 bases). The CDR3 runs to 13 residues. Germline CDR1 and CDR2: MDHEN and SYDVKM. Trimming stripped 4 bases from V and 2 bases from J, with 9 bases between. The CDR3 region is CASSSQVPYEQYF. DNA of the CDR3: TGTGCCAGCAGTTCACAGGTCCCCTACGAGCAGTACTTC.

This CDR3 is CASSTSPSAKYEQYF. The CDR3 DNA reads as TGTGCCAGTAGCACCTCGCCTAGCGCAAAATACGAGCAGTACTTC. The V call is TRBV19, the J call TRBJ2-7, with TRBD2 as a possible D gene (6 bases). V dropped 6 bases and J dropped 4 bases, with 19 bases sitting between them. The germline gives CDR1 LNHDA, CDR2 SQIVND (reference sequence). The CDR3 extends over 15 amino acids.

The chain couples TRBV5-1 to TRBJ2-3; 10 nucleotides agree with TRBD1. Germline loops: CDR1 SGHRS, CDR2 YFSETQ. V shed 0 bases and J 2 bases; nucleotides not matched to a gene: 3. The CDR3 contains 16 residues. CDR3: CASSLADRGYTDTQYF. For the CDR3, the DNA is TGCGCCAGCAGCTTGGCGGACAGGGGGTACACAGATACGCAGTATTTT.

The V and J genes are TRBV28 and TRBJ1-5; D gene uncertain. Germline CDR1 MDHEN, CDR2 SYDVKM. The CDR3 loop spans 15 amino acids. The ends were cut back, 2 bases at V and 1 base at J, with 9 bases in the middle. DNA of the CDR3: TGTGCCAGCAGTTTAAATTGGCCGAGCAATCAGCCCCAGCATTTT. Residues: CASSLNWPSNQPQHF.

CDR3 amino acids: CASSLAGVPGDTQYF. The CDR3 DNA reads as TGTGCCAGCAGTCTAGCGGGAGTTCCAGGAGATACGCAGTATTTT. The genes are TRBV6-4 and TRBJ2-3, with 10 bases that match TRBD2. The CDR3 contains 15 residues. Germline trimming cut 5 bases from V and 5 bases from J; bases unmatched to any gene: 7. Germline V CDR1 and CDR2: MRHNA, SNTAGT.

This clone occurred a few times. The V and J genes are TRBV30 and TRBJ2-1; possibly TRBD2 for D (5 bases). The CDR3 consists of 14 residues. Germline CDR1 is GTSNPN and CDR2 is SVGIG (reference sequence). Trimming removed 3 bases at V and 2 bases at J, with 11 bases between. CDR3 DNA sequence: TGTGCCTGGAGCCTTAGCGAGACCTACAATGAGCAGTTCTTC. Translation gives CAWSLSETYNEQFF. The entire variable domain, with the rest obtained from reference TRBV30 and TRBJ2-1, is as follows: SQTIHQWPATLVQPVGSPLSLECTVEGTSNPNLYWYRQAAGRGLQLLFYSVGIGQISSEVPQNLSASRPQDRQFILSSKKLLLSDSGFYLCAWSLSETYNEQFFGPGTRLTVL.

CDR3: CATKPGLAGRGPQYF. As DNA, the CDR3 is TGTGCCACCAAACCTGGACTAGCGGGAAGGGGGCCCCAGTACTTC. The V and J genes are TRBV15 and TRBJ2-5, with 12 bases matching TRBD2. This CDR3 contains 15 residues. Germline V CDR1 and CDR2: LNHNV, YYDKDF (reference sequence). J was trimmed by 9 bases and V by 7 bases; bases with no gene match: 12.

This clone has a single count. V is TRBV11-2 and J is TRBJ1-5, with D maybe TRBD1 (6 bases). CDR3 length equals 13 residues. The V end was cut by 1 base, the J end by 5 bases, with 6 bases between. Germline V gives CDR1 SGHAT, CDR2 FQNNGV. The CDR3 region is CASSLGTDQPQHF. CDR3 coding DNA: TGTGCCAGCAGCTTAGGGACAGATCAGCCCCAGCATTTT.

The genes are TRBV7-9 and TRBJ2-5, with D maybe TRBD2 (6 bases). The ends were cut back, 5 bases at V and 3 bases at J, with 16 bases in the middle. Germline CDR1 and CDR2: SEHNR and FQNEAQ (reference sequence). This CDR3 has 15 residues. The CDR3 DNA reads as TGTGCCAGCAGCCCGCGGGACTGGATAAAAGAGACCCAGTACTTC. It specifies CASSPRDWIKETQYF.

The chain recombines TRBV12-5 with TRBJ2-7, with TRBD2 matching over 7 bases. The CDR3 extends over 13 amino acids. V lost 9 bases to trimming and J lost 3 bases; unmatched junction nucleotides: 8. Germline CDR1 reads LGHNT; CDR2 reads FRNRAP. The CDR3 coding sequence is TGTGCTAGCAGCAGGGAGGGAAGCTACGAGCAGTACTTC. Amino acid sequence: CASSREGSYEQYF.

The chain carries TRBV5-1 and TRBJ1-1; D not resolved. The CDR3 consists of 14 residues. Germline V CDR1 and CDR2: SGHRS, YFSETQ. Trimming took 0 bases from V and 1 from J, leaving 7 bases between them. The CDR3 DNA is TGCGCCAGCAGCTTGGTGGGCCAGAACACTGAAGCTTTCTTT. It codes for CASSLVGQNTEAFF.

The chain links TRBV5-1 to TRBJ2-3; D perhaps matches TRBD1 (6 bases). There are 15 residues in the CDR3. The germline V gene encodes CDR1 SGHRS and CDR2 YFSETQ. Trimming removed 5 bases from V and 2 bases from J, with 15 bases in between. CDR3 sequence reads: CASSSGTRTTDTQYF. The DNA for the CDR3 is TGCGCCAGCAGTTCAGGGACACGAACCACAGATACGCAGTATTTT.

V is TRBV7-8 and J is TRBJ1-2; D is perhaps TRBD1 (6 bases). Trimming pared 4 bases from V and 3 bases from J, leaving 15 bases between. Germline values: CDR1 SGHVS, CDR2 FQNEAQ. The CDR3 has 15 residues. CDR3 sequence (DNA): TGTGCCAGCAGCTCCCGAGGGGGGGGCGACTATGGCTACACCTTC. Amino acid sequence: CASSSRGGGDYGYTF. The full variable domain, rest sourced from reference TRBV7-8 and TRBJ1-2, is GAGVSQSPRYKVAKRGQDVALRCDPISGHVSLFWYQQALGQGPEFLTYFQNEAQLDKSGLPSDRFFAERPEGSVSTLKIQRTQQEDSAVYLCASSSRGGGDYGYTFGSGTRLTVV.

This chain connects TRBV5-4 to TRBJ2-3, with TRBD2 matching over 8 bases. The germline CDR1 and CDR2 sequences are SGHNT and YYREEE (reference sequence). This CDR3 region has 16 residues. Trimming took 2 bases from V and 3 from J; bases not matched to a gene: 8. CDR3 protein: CASSFLIAGSTDTQYF. The CDR3 DNA reads TGTGCCAGCAGCTTCTTAATAGCGGGATCTACAGATACGCAGTATTTT.